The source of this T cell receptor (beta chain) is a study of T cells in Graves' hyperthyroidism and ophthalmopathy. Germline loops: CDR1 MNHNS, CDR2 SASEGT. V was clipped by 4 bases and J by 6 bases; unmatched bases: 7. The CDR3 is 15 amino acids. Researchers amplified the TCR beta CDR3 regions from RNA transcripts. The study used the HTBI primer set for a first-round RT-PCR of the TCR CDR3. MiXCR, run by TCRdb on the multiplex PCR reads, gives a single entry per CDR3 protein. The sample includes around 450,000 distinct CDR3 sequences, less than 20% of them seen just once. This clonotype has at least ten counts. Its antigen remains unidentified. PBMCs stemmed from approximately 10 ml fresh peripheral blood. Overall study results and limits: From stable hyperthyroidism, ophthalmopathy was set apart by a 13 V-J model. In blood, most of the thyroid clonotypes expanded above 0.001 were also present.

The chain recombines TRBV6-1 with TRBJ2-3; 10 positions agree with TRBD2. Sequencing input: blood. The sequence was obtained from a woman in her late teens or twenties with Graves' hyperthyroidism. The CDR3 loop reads CASSVQRGGSDTQYF. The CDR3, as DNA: TGTGCCAGCAGTGTACAGCGGGGGGGCTCGGATACGCAGTATTTT.